This paragraph covers one T cell receptor beta chain sequence. Antigen unknown. Distinct nucleotide sequences in the sample also encode this CDR3. The entry originates in a study of beta chain features in type 1 diabetes. Whole-study results and caveats: The naive, central memory and Treg TCRB repertoires looked more alike in patients than they did in healthy donors. Lower insertion and higher deletion counts appeared at VDJ junctions in type 1 diabetes patients. TCRB CDR3s were moderately but significantly shorter in Type 1 diabetes patients in all four CD4+ subsets.

The CDR3 is 12 residues long. CDR1 and CDR2 from the germline V gene are SQVTM and ANQGSEA. With 5 bases removed from V and 0 bases from J, the gap between germline ends came to 7 bases. Reverse transcription of all isolated RNA meant that expressed TCRB transcripts were sequenced. Assay used: immunoSEQ multiplex PCR; TCRdb lists only in-frame clones, some missing. Here the sample spans more than 300,000 clones, less than 10% being singletons. Donors contributed one heparinised blood draw apiece, averaging roughly 100 mL. This TCR was sampled from a woman between 18 and 30 years old in good health. The genes are TRBV29-1 and TRBJ1-1; possible D gene TRBD1, 5 bases. The sample consisted of central memory CD4+ T cells from blood. Written as DNA, the CDR3 is TGCAGCGTTCGACAGTTGAACACTGAAGCTTTCTTT. Its protein is CSVRQLNTEAFF.